A single sample gave rise to the 8 T cell receptor beta chains below, sequenced in a study of blood T cell repertoires in COVID-19. TCRdb's copy holds only in-frame clones and misses some; the assay was immunoSEQ multiplex PCR. The sample has more than 300,000 clones; roughly nine tenths are singletons. Specimen: PBMCs or T cells enriched from blood (not recorded which). The receptor set was obtained from a woman aged 25 to 39 who had recovered from COVID-19.

The chain uses TRBV9 and TRBJ2-1, with 8 bases that match TRBD1. This CDR3 spans 14 amino acids. The ends lost 4 bases at V and 5 bases at J; junction bases unmatched: 5. CDR1 and CDR2 (germline): SGDLS, YYNGEE. CDR3 sequence (DNA): TGTGCCAGCAGCCAGGGGACAGGACACAATGAGCAGTTCTTC. Translated: CASSQGTGHNEQFF.

The V gene is TRBV5-1, the J gene TRBJ2-7; 12 nucleotides line up with TRBD2. CDR3 size: 15 residues. Germline V gives CDR1 SGHRS, CDR2 YFSETQ. The J segment lost 4 bases and the V segment lost 3 bases, leaving 5 bases of the junction unmatched. CDR3 nucleotide sequence: TGCGCCAGCAGCTCCCGACTAGCGGGAGTTTACGAGCAGTACTTC. This translates into CASSSRLAGVYEQYF.

This clone was observed a single time. This rearrangement joins TRBV5-1 to TRBJ2-5; TRBD1 agrees at 9 bases. CDR3 length: 15 residues. Germline-derived CDR1 and CDR2 are SGHRS and YFSETQ. V shed 3 bases and J 2 bases; nucleotides not matched to a gene: 5. The CDR3, as DNA: TGCGCCAGCAGCTGGGCTGGACAGGGGCAAGAGACCCAGTACTTC. The encoded protein is CASSWAGQGQETQYF.

The chain combines TRBV4-1 with TRBJ2-1; possible D gene TRBD2, 5 bases. This CDR3 comprises 14 residues. V shed 3 bases and J shed 7 bases, with 13 bases lying between them. Germline V lookup: CDR1 MGHRA, CDR2 YSYEKL. CDR3 region: CASSHTSSGNEQFF. The CDR3 DNA reads as TGCGCCAGCAGCCACACTAGTAGTGGGAATGAGCAGTTCTTC.

This sequence joins TRBV18 and TRBJ1-3, with D perhaps matching TRBD1 (5 bases). The CDR3 is 15 residues long. The V gene's germline CDR1 is KGHSH and CDR2 LQKENI. Trimming pared 1 base from V and 8 bases from J, leaving 15 bases between. The CDR3: CASSPQAGGADTIYF. CDR3 coding DNA: TGTGCCAGCTCACCACAGGCCGGAGGGGCGGACACCATATATTTT.

The chain is built from TRBV7-9 and TRBJ1-2; 9 bases match TRBD1. The germline V gene encodes CDR1 SEHNR and CDR2 FQNEAQ (reference sequence). The CDR3 runs 15 residues. Trimming cost V 5 bases and J 4 bases; bases outside gene matches: 8. The CDR3 DNA follows: TGTGCCAGCAGCGACCGGGACAGGGCGGGCTATGGCTACACCTTC. This gives the protein CASSDRDRAGYGYTF. The full variable domain, completed using reference TRBV7-9 and TRBJ1-2, is DTGVSQNPRHKITKRGQNVTFRCDPISEHNRLYWYRQTLGQGPEFLTYFQNEAQLEKSRLLSDRFSAERPKGSFSTLEIQRTEQGDSAMYLCASSDRDRAGYGYTFGSGTRLTVV.

The J gene is TRBJ1-2, the V gene TRBV5-1; 7 bases are a match to TRBD1. The CDR3 is 14 residues long. Germline V gives CDR1 SGHRS, CDR2 YFSETQ. The V segment lost 2 bases and the J segment 12 bases; nucleotides outside the gene matches: 13. The CDR3 protein is CASSLQTGSGGHTF. DNA for the CDR3: TGCGCCAGCAGCTTACAAACGGGGTCAGGGGGGCACACCTTC.

The CDR3: CASSLVGTGGIGELFF. The CDR3 region has the DNA TGTGCCAGCAGCTTAGTCGGGACAGGGGGCATCGGGGAGCTGTTTTTT. The rearrangement uses TRBV7-6 and TRBJ2-2; TRBD1 matches 12 bases. The germline CDR1 and CDR2 sequences are SGHVS and FNYEAQ. This CDR3 contains 16 residues. V lost 1 base and J lost 7; bases outside the gene matches: 4.